Sequencing of this TCR beta chain was carried out in a study of blood T cell repertoires in COVID-19. Here immunoSEQ multiplex PCR was the method, and the copy in TCRdb shows in-frame clones only, minus some. The sample records fewer than 85,000 clones, 83% being singletons. V lost 3 bases, J lost 4 bases, and 6 bases stayed unmatched. Germline V gene data show CDR1 as SNHLY and CDR2 as FYNNEI. The CDR3 covers 16 residues. The chain couples TRBV2 to TRBJ2-3, with 11 bases fitting TRBD1. The source of this sequence is a woman in her sixties with acute or convalescent COVID-19. The sample comprised peripheral blood. CDR3 nucleotide sequence: TGTGCCAGCAGTGAGCCGGGACAGGGGGTGGCAGATACGCAGTATTTT. Its translation is CASSEPGQGVADTQYF.